This TCR beta chain is from a study of TIL therapy for anti-PD-1-resistant metastatic lung cancer. Study-level information: Half of patients were current or former smokers. Tumors carried a median about 1.4 non-synonymous mutations per megabase. Overall study findings and caveats: Treatment-naive, never-smoker and oncogene-addicted patients were overrepresented in this highly selected cohort.

About this clone itself: Its antigen remains unknown.

CDR1 is PRHDT, CDR2 FYEKMQ, per germline (reference sequence). Trimming removed 5 bases at V and 0 bases at J, with 8 bases between. The CDR3 is 14 residues long. The libraries were made with immunoSEQ v3. The table came from immunoSEQ multiplex PCR; TCRdb's copy has only in-frame clones and leaves some out. The data show 50,000 to 70,000 clones, approximately 80% seen once. Time point indicated: pre-treatment sample, taken before nivolumab and TIL therapy. This chain connects TRBV13 to TRBJ1-3; D is undetermined. Sequenced here: blood, sampled at baseline. This clonotype was obtained from a person between 25 and 80 years old with non-small cell lung cancer. Here the CDR3 DNA reads TGTGCCAGCAGCGCCCCCAGCTCTGGAAACACCATATATTTT. It yields the protein CASSAPSSGNTIYF.